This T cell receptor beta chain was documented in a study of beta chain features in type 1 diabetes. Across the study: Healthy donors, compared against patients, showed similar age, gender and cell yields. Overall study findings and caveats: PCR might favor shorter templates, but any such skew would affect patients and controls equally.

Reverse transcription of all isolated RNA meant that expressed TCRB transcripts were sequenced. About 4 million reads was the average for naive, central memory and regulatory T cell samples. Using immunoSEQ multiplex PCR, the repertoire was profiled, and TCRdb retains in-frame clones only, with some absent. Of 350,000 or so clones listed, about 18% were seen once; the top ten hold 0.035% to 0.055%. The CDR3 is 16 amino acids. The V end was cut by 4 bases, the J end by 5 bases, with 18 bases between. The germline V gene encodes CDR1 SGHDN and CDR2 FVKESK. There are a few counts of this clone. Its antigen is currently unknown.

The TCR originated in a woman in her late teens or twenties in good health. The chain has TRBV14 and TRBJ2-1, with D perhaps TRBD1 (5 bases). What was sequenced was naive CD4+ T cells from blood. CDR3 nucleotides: TGTGCCAGCAGCCCCCGGACGGCCACGGACAACAATGAGCAGTTCTTC. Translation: CASSPRTATDNNEQFF.